These 18 T cell receptor beta chains came from one sample sequenced in a study of cytomegalovirus exposure and HLA in healthy donors listed by TCRdb under 2017. Libraries were prepared through the immunoSEQ multiplex PCR assay. For the multiplex PCR, a mixture combining 60 forward primers for TCR Vbeta segments and 13 reverse primers for TCR Jbeta segments was used. TCRdb retrieved this table from immuneACCESS and kept in-frame rearrangements only. Not all clones are present; in checked studies, unresolved V genes account for under half, and no reason is known for the remainder. This sample has 88,000 or so clones in its table, and over 60% of those were observed once. The ten largest clones represent 4% to 4.5% of the sample. What was sequenced was PBMCs. The receptors here all came from a male donor in good health and CMV-seropositive.

This clone was detected only once. V usage is TRBV5-8 and J usage is TRBJ1-2, with D tentatively TRBD1 (5 bases). Trimming removed 4 bases at V and 8 bases at J, with 15 bases between. CDR3 length equals 13 residues. Germline V gives CDR1 SGHTS, CDR2 YDEGEE. Here the CDR3 reads CASSPGPGKGYTF. The CDR3 DNA reads TGTGCCAGCAGCCCCGGTCCAGGGAAAGGCTACACCTTC.

The chain joins TRBV5-8 to TRBJ1-2; no clear D. CDR1 and CDR2 from the germline V gene are SGHTS and YDEGEE. V lost 4 bases and J 3 bases, leaving 4 bases between the germline ends. The CDR3 runs to 11 residues. CDR3 region: CASSPDYGYTF. For the CDR3, the DNA is TGTGCCAGCAGCCCGGACTATGGCTACACCTTC.

The genes are TRBV6-5 and TRBJ2-3; tentative D call: TRBD2 (5 bases). The length of the CDR3 is 14 residues. Germline loops: CDR1 MNHEY, CDR2 SVGAGI. The V gene lost 6 bases and the J gene lost 0 bases, with 10 bases spanning the gap. The CDR3 spells CASSSGASTDTQYF. The DNA of the CDR3 is TGTGCCAGCAGCAGCGGAGCTAGCACAGATACGCAGTATTTT.

For this clone: A read error may produce the germline difference seen at one junction end. V gene TRBV7-7 combines with J gene TRBJ2-5; 7 bases match TRBD1. The V gene's germline CDR1 is SSHAT and CDR2 FNYEAQ (reference sequence). CDR3 length equals 13 residues. The CDR3 region has the DNA TGTGCTAGCACCACCAACAGGGGACAGACCCAGTACTTC. It encodes CASTTNRGQTQYF.

V gene TRBV9 combines with J gene TRBJ2-1, with D possibly matching TRBD2 (6 bases). This CDR3 region has 12 residues. V lost 0 bases and J 8 bases, leaving 6 bases between the germline ends. CDR1 is SGDLS and CDR2 is YYNGEE in the germline V gene. The chain's CDR3 is CASSVGGDEQFF. CDR3 DNA: TGTGCCAGCAGCGTAGGGGGGGATGAGCAGTTCTTC.

V gene TRBV7-9 combines with J gene TRBJ1-2, with TRBD1 as a possible D gene (5 bases). The ends were cut back, 4 bases at V and 8 bases at J, with 14 bases in the middle. The V gene's germline CDR1 is SEHNR and CDR2 FQNEAQ (reference sequence). The CDR3 consists of 13 residues. The chain's CDR3 is CASSWGQGGGYTF. In DNA form, the CDR3 reads TGTGCCAGCAGCTGGGGCCAGGGAGGCGGCTACACCTTC.

This rearrangement joins TRBV5-1 to TRBJ2-1, with 8 bases that match TRBD2. The V gene end was trimmed by 3 bases and the J gene end by 7 bases; junction bases not matched to a gene: 6. The CDR3 consists of 14 residues. Germline CDR1 SGHRS, CDR2 YFSETQ. The CDR3 is CASSSGGPKNEQFF. CDR3 coding DNA: TGCGCCAGCAGCTCGGGAGGGCCTAAAAATGAGCAGTTCTTC.

The chain joins TRBV25-1 to TRBJ1-1, with 11 bases that match TRBD1. Per the germline V gene, CDR1 is MGHDK and CDR2 is SYGVNS. Losses at the gene ends were 4 bases for V and 4 bases for J; bases not matched to a gene: 2. This CDR3 is built from 14 residues. Written as DNA, the CDR3 is TGTGCCAGCAGTGCTGGGACAGGGGGCACTGAAGCTTTCTTT. Amino acids: CASSAGTGGTEAFF.

The chain carries TRBV28 and TRBJ2-6, with 8 bases fitting TRBD1. V was clipped by 4 bases and J by 4 bases; unmatched bases: 0. CDR1 and CDR2 from the germline V gene are MDHEN and SYDVKM. There are 14 residues in the CDR3. CDR3 nucleotide sequence: TGTGCCAGCAGTTCAGGGGGCGGGGCCAACGTCCTGACTTTC. Translated, it gives CASSSGGGANVLTF.

This clone was seen a handful of times. CDR3 in amino acids: CSVEGEGGRRYTEAFF. The CDR3 bases are TGCAGCGTTGAAGGTGAGGGGGGGCGAAGGTACACTGAAGCTTTCTTT. The chain uses TRBV29-1 and TRBJ1-1, with a possible D match to TRBD1 (6 bases). Trimming cost V 1 base and J 3 bases, with 18 bases left between them. This CDR3 contains 16 residues. Looked up from germline, CDR1 is SQVTM and CDR2 is ANQGSEA.

The chain employs TRBV27 and TRBJ2-4; 7 bases line up with TRBD1. Germline CDR1 MNHEY, CDR2 SMNVEV (reference sequence). Trimming cost V 5 bases and J 0 bases; bases outside gene matches: 7. This CDR3 contains 16 residues. The CDR3 loop is CASSPRAGGAKNIQYF. CDR3 DNA sequence: TGTGCCAGCAGTCCCCGCGCAGGGGGAGCCAAAAACATTCAGTACTTC.

V gene TRBV28 combines with J gene TRBJ1-2; D perhaps matches TRBD1 (5 bases). The CDR3 totals 15 residues. Germline V gives CDR1 MDHEN, CDR2 SYDVKM. Trimming took off 7 bases at V and 5 bases at J, with 20 bases between the two ends. The CDR3 DNA reads TGTGCCAGCATAAGCCAGCTGGGACTTCCGTATGGCTACACCTTC. This sequence encodes CASISQLGLPYGYTF.

The rearrangement uses TRBV5-4 and TRBJ2-3; 8 nucleotides match TRBD2. V lost 1 base, J lost 0 bases, and 10 bases stayed unmatched. Germline loops: CDR1 SGHNT, CDR2 YYREEE (reference sequence). The CDR3 is made up of 18 amino acids. The CDR3 bases are TGTGCCAGCAGCTTGTTAAGCGGGAGTTACCCTAGCACAGATACGCAGTATTTT. Protein: CASSLLSGSYPSTDTQYF.

In its sample, this clone was seen a few times. Relative to the germline gene, one junction end is altered; a read error may explain this. CDR3 DNA sequence: TGTGCCAGCAGTTCCGGGACAGGGGCGCAATACTATGGCTACCCCTTC. It encodes CASSSGTGAQYYGYPF. This sequence joins TRBV28 and TRBJ1-2; 10 bases line up with TRBD1. CDR1 and CDR2 from the germline V gene are MDHEN and SYDVKM. The CDR3 contains 16 residues.

The V and J genes are TRBV10-3 and TRBJ2-7; D possibly corresponds to TRBD1 (6 bases). The CDR3 runs 16 residues. CDR1 and CDR2 (germline): ENHRY, SYGVKD. V shed 2 bases and J shed 1 base, with 15 bases lying between them. In DNA form, the CDR3 reads TGTGCCATCAGTGAGGACAGGCTGTTAGGGTCCTACGAGCAGTACTTC. This codes for CAISEDRLLGSYEQYF.

The rearrangement joins TRBV7-8 to TRBJ1-2; D might be TRBD1 (6 bases). Germline V gene sequence: CDR1 SGHVS, CDR2 FQNEAQ. The CDR3 is 16 residues long. V lost 2 bases and J lost 1, with 14 bases in between. In DNA form, the CDR3 reads TGTGCCAGCAGCTTAAGGGGAGGGGGTGGTAACTATGGCTACACCTTC. It encodes CASSLRGGGGNYGYTF.

This sequence joins TRBV7-2 and TRBJ1-3; D gene unclear. Trimming removed 1 base at V and 4 bases at J, with 8 bases between. Germline-derived CDR1 and CDR2 are SGHTA and FQGNSA. The CDR3 length is 14 residues. CDR3 amino acids: CASSLGDWGNTIYF. Written as DNA, the CDR3 is TGTGCCAGCAGCTTAGGAGACTGGGGAAACACCATATATTTT.

The V gene is TRBV10-3, the J gene TRBJ2-2, with 13 bases identical to TRBD2. Per germline, CDR1 ENHRY and CDR2 SYGVKD. The CDR3 runs 17 residues. With V trimmed by 11 bases and J by 1 base, 10 bases remained unmatched. The CDR3 DNA reads as TGTGCCCCCCAAGAGGGACTAGCGGGGTTGAACACCGGGGAGCTGTTTTTT. Its translation: CAPQEGLAGLNTGELFF.